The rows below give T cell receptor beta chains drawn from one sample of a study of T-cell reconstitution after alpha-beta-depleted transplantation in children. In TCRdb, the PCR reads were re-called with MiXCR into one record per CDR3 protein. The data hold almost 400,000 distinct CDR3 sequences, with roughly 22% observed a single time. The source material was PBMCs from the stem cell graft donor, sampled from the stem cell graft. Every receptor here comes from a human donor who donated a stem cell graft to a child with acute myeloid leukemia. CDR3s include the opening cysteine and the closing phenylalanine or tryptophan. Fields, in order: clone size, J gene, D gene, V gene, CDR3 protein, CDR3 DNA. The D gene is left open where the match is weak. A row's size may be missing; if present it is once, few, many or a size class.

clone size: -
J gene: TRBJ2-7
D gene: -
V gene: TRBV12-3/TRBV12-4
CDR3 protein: CASSLQGSLSYEQYF
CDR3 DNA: TGTGCCAGCAGTTTACAGGGGTCCCTCTCCTACGAGCAGTACTTC

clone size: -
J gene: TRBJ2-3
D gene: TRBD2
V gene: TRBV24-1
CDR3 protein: CATSDPGGTSGRGTQYF
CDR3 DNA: TGTGCCACCAGTGATCCCGGAGGGACTAGCGGAAGAGGTACGCAGTATTTT

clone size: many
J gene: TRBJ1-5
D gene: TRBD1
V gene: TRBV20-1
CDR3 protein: CSASLQGWNQPQHF
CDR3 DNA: TGCAGTGCTAGCCTACAGGGGTGGAATCAGCCCCAGCATTTT

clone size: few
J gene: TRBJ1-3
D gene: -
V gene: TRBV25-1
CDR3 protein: CASSSKGGTGNTIYF
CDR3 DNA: TGTGCCAGCAGTTCCAAAGGGGGGACTGGAAACACCATATATTTT

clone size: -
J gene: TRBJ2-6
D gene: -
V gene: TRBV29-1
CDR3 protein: CSVGGTGANVLTF
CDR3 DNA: TGCAGCGTTGGGGGGACCGGGGCCAACGTCCTGACTTTC

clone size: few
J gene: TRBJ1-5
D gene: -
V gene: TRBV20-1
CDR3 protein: CSASWGGNQPQHF
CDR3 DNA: TGCAGTGCCTCTTGGGGAGGCAATCAGCCCCAGCATTTT

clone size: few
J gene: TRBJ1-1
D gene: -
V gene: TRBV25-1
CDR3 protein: CASMKGRGTEAFF
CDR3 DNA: TGTGCCAGCATGAAGGGTAGGGGCACTGAAGCTTTCTTT

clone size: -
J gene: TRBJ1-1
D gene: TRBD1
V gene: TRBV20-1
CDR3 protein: CSASRTGRTEAFF
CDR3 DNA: TGCAGTGCTTCCCGGACAGGGCGAACTGAAGCTTTCTTT

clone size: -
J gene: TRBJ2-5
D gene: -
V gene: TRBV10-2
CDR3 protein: CASSEWGGQGETQYF
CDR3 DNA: TGCGCCAGCAGTGAGTGGGGGGGCCAAGGAGAGACCCAGTACTTC

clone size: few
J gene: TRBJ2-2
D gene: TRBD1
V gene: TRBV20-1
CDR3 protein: CSARDLGTGATGELFF
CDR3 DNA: TGCAGTGCTAGAGATCTCGGGACAGGGGCGACCGGGGAGCTGTTTTTT

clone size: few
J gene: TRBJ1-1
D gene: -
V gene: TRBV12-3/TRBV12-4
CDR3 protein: CASSKTREVNTEAFF
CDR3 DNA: TGTGCCAGCAGTAAGACGCGGGAGGTTAACACTGAAGCTTTCTTT

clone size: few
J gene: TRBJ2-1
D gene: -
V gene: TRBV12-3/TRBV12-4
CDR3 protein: CASSLWWGKPYNEQFF
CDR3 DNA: TGTGCCAGCAGTTTATGGTGGGGCAAACCCTACAATGAGCAGTTCTTC

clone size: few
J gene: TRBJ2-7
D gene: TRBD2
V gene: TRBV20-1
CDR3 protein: CSAREGSGRSHEQYF
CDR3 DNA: TGCAGTGCTAGGGAAGGGAGCGGGAGATCCCACGAGCAGTACTTC

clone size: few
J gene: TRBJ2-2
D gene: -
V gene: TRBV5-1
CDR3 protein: CASSFPLRSGELFF
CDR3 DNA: TGCGCCAGCAGCTTCCCACTACGTAGCGGGGAGCTGTTTTTT

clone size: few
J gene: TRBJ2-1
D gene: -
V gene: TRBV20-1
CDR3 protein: CSARPGSGSYNEQFF
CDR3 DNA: TGCAGTGCTAGACCCGGGAGTGGCTCCTACAATGAGCAGTTCTTC

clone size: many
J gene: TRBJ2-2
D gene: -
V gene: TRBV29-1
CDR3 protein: CSVGPPNTGELFF
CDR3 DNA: TGCAGCGTCGGACCGCCGAACACCGGGGAGCTGTTTTTT

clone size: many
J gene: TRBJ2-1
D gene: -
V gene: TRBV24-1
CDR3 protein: CATSDLWGSSYNEQFF
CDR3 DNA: TGTGCCACCAGTGATTTGTGGGGGAGCTCCTACAATGAGCAGTTCTTC

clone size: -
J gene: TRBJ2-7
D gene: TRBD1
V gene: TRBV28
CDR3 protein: CASSPRGIRNEQYF
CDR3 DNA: TGTGCCAGCAGTCCCAGGGGGATAAGGAACGAGCAGTACTTC

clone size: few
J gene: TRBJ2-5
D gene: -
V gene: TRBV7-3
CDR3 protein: CASSEGLKETQYF
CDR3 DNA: TGTGCCAGCAGCGAGGGCCTTAAAGAGACCCAGTACTTC

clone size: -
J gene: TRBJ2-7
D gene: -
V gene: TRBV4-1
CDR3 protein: CASSQDSGQYEQYF
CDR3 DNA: TGCGCCAGCAGCCAAGATTCAGGGCAATACGAGCAGTACTTC

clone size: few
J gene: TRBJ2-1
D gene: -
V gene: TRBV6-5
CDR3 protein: CASSYPGDEQFF
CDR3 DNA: TGTGCCAGCAGTTACCCAGGCGATGAGCAGTTCTTC

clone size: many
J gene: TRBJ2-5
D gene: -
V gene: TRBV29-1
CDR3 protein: CSVGRMGETQYF
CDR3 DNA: TGCAGCGTTGGAAGGATGGGGGAGACCCAGTACTTC

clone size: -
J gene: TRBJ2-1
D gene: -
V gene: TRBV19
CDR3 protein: CASRVEAGTGLGNEQFF
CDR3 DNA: TGTGCCAGTAGGGTGGAGGCGGGAACGGGTCTGGGCAATGAGCAGTTCTTC

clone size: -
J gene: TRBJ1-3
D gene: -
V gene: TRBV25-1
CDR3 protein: CASREPDRERGNTIYF
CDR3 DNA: TGTGCCAGCAGAGAACCCGATAGAGAAAGGGGAAACACCATATATTTT

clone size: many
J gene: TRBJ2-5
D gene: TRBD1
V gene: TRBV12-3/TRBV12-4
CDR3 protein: CASKRTGGQETQYF
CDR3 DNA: TGTGCCAGCAAGAGGACAGGGGGTCAAGAGACCCAGTACTTC

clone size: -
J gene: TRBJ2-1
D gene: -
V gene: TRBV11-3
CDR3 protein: CASSLNKGGAYNEQFF
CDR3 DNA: TGTGCCAGCAGCTTAAACAAGGGGGGCGCCTACAATGAGCAGTTCTTC

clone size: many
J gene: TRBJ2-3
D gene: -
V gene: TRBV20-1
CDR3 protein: CSASQTVDTQYF
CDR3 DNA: TGCAGTGCCTCTCAGACCGTAGATACGCAGTATTTT

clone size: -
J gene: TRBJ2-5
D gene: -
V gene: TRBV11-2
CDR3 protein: CASSLVVGGETQYF
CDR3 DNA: TGTGCCAGCAGCTTAGTGGTGGGAGGAGAGACCCAGTACTTC

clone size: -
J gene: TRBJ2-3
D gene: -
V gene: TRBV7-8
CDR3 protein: CASSLTLGVESQYF
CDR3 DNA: TGTGCCAGCAGCTTAACCCTGGGAGTTGAATCGCAGTATTTT

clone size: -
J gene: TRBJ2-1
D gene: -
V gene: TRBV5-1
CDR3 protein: CASSSPGQTSSYNEQFF
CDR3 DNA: TGCGCCAGCAGCTCACCGGGACAAACGAGCTCCTACAATGAGCAGTTCTTC

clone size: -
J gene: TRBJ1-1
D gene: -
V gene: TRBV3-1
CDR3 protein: CASGRMNTEAFF
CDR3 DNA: TGTGCCAGCGGACGGATGAACACTGAAGCTTTCTTT

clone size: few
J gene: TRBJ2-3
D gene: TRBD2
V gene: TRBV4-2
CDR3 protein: CASSQEGTSGSPHTDTQYF
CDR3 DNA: TGTGCCAGCAGCCAAGAGGGGACTAGCGGCTCCCCACACACAGATACGCAGTATTTT

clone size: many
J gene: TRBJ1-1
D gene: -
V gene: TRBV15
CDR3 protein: CATSRDLGTTEAFF
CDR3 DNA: TGTGCCACCAGCAGAGATCTCGGGACCACTGAAGCTTTCTTT

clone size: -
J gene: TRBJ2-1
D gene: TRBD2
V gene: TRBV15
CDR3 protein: CATSNERDLYNEQFF
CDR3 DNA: TGTGCCACCAGCAACGAGCGGGACTTGTACAATGAGCAGTTCTTC

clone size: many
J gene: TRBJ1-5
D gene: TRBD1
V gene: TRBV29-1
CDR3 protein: CSVARGDNQPQHF
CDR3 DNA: TGCAGCGTCGCCAGGGGGGACAATCAGCCCCAGCATTTT

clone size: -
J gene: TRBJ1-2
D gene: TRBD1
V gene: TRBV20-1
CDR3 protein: CSARKTGIEGYTF
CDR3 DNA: TGCAGTGCGCGGAAGACAGGGATCGAGGGCTACACCTTC

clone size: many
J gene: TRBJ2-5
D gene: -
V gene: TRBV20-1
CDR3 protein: CSANRGLQETQYF
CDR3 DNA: TGCAGTGCCAACAGGGGACTCCAAGAGACCCAGTACTTC

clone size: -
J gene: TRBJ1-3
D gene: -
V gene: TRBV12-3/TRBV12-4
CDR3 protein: CASNRRAGNTIYF
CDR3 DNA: TGTGCCAGCAACAGAAGGGCAGGAAACACCATATATTTT

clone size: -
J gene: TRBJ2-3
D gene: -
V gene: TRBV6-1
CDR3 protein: CASKLLTEKDTQYF
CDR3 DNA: TGTGCCAGCAAACTTTTGACCGAGAAAGATACGCAGTATTTT

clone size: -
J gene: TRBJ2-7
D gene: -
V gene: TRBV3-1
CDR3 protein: CASSQGWGYEQYF
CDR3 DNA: TGTGCCAGCAGCCAAGGTTGGGGGTACGAGCAGTACTTC

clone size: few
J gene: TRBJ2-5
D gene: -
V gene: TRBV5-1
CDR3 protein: CASSYEHGGETQYF
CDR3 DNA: TGCGCCAGCAGCTACGAACACGGAGGGGAGACCCAGTACTTC

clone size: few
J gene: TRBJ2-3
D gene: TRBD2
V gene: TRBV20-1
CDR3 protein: CTAGDTDTQYF
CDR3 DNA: TGCACAGCGGGAGACACAGATACGCAGTATTTT

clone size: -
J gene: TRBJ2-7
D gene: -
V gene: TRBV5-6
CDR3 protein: CASRDSAPAYEQYF
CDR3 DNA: TGTGCCAGCAGGGACTCCGCGCCTGCCTACGAGCAGTACTTC

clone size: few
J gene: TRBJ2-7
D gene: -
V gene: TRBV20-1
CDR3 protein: CSARGGGTYEQYF
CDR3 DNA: TGCAGTGCCCGGGGAGGCGGGACCTACGAGCAGTACTTC

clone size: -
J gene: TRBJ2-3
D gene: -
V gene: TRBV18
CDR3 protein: CASSPEAVRTDTQYF
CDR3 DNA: TGTGCCAGCTCACCGGAGGCAGTCCGCACAGATACGCAGTATTTT

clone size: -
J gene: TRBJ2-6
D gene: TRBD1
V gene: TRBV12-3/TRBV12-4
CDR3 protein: CASSLYRGLGANVLTF
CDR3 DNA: TGTGCCAGCAGTTTGTACAGGGGGCTTGGGGCCAACGTCCTGACTTTC

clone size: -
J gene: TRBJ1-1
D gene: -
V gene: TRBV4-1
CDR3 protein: CASSQDEITEAFF
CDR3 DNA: TGCGCCAGCAGCCAAGATGAAATCACTGAAGCTTTCTTT

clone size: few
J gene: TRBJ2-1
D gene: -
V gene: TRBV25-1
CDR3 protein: CASALGGRAEQFF
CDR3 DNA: TGTGCCAGCGCACTGGGAGGACGGGCTGAGCAGTTCTTC

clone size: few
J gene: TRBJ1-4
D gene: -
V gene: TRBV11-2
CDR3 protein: CASSPGSQEKLFF
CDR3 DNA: TGTGCCAGCAGCCCGGGCAGTCAAGAAAAACTGTTTTTT

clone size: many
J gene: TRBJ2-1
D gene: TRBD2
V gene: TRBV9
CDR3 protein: CASSVSSGGGRAVREQFF
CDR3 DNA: TGTGCCAGCAGCGTAAGCTCTGGTGGCGGGAGGGCCGTACGGGAGCAGTTCTTC

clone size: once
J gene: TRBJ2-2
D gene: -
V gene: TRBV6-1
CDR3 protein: CASSGRTTYTGELFF
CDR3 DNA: TGTGCCAGCAGTGGCCGGACTACCTACACCGGGGAGCTGTTTTTT

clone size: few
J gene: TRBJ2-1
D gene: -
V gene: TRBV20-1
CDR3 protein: CSARKPGSLRQTYNEQFF
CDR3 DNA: TGCAGTGCTAGGAAACCCGGTTCACTTAGACAGACGTACAATGAGCAGTTCTTC

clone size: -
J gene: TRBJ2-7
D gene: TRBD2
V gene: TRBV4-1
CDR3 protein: CASSQTSGSIYEQYF
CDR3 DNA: TGCGCCAGCAGCCAGACTAGCGGGAGTATCTACGAGCAGTACTTC

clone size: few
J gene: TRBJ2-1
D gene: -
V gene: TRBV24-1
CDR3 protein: CATSDPGQLNEQFF
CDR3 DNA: TGTGCCACCAGTGACCCTGGACAGCTCAATGAGCAGTTCTTC

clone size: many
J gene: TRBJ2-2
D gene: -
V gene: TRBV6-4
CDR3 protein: CASRGETQGTGELFF
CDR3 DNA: TGTGCCAGCAGAGGGGAGACCCAAGGGACCGGGGAGCTGTTTTTT

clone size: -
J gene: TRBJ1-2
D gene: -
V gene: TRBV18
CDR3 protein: CASSPFRDISYGYTF
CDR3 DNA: TGTGCCAGCTCACCATTCCGAGACATCTCCTATGGCTACACCTTC

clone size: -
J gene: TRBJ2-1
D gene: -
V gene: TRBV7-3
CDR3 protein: CASSLLGRYEQFF
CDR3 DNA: TGTGCCAGCAGCCTCTTGGGGAGGTATGAGCAGTTCTTC

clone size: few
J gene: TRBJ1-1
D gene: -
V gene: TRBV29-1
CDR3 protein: CSAARAGANTEAFF
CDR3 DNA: TGCAGCGCCGCCAGGGCAGGGGCGAACACTGAAGCTTTCTTT

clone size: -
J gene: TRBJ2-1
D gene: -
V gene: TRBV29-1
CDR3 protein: CSVEDRLTNNEQFF
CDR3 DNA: TGCAGCGTTGAAGATCGGCTTACAAACAATGAGCAGTTCTTC

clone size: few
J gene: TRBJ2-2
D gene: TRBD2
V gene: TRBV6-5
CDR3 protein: CASSLAGEGTGELFF
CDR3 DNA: TGTGCCAGCAGTTTAGCGGGAGAGGGCACCGGGGAGCTGTTTTTT